The T cell receptor beta chain under discussion was sequenced for a study of blood T cell repertoires in COVID-19. Whole-study context: Sites across the United States, Italy and Spain contributed samples from acute and convalescent COVID-19. PBMCs, B-cell-depleted T cells, or T cells provided the cDNA or gDNA that made up the material.

The V and J ends lost 6 bases and 7 bases respectively, with 15 bases between them. Per germline, CDR1 LNHDA and CDR2 SQIVND (reference sequence). CDR3 length equals 14 residues. Patients of the Seattle cohort, enrolled during active infection, were followed longitudinally. Authors' methods: The assay estimated nucleated cells by amplifying reference gene primers. The repertoire was sequenced with immunoSEQ multiplex PCR; TCRdb's copy has only in-frame clones and lacks some. That table supplies the V and J calls and clone size; D and trimming were determined from the DNA. The sample lists about 260,000 clones; approximately 86% were seen once.

Specimen: peripheral blood. This chain connects TRBV19 to TRBJ1-4; tentatively, D is TRBD1 (5 bases). The TCR was taken from a woman aged 55-75 years with COVID-19, enrolled during active disease. DNA of the CDR3: TGTGCCAGTAGGGACACCTCGGGAGTTGAAAAACTGTTTTTT. Residues: CASRDTSGVEKLFF.